The following is a TCR beta chain sequence with its context. Trimming took off 6 bases at V and 0 bases at J, with 12 bases between the two ends. This CDR3 is built from 15 residues. The germline gives CDR1 LNHDA, CDR2 SQIVND (reference sequence). These data originate in a study of blood T cell repertoires in COVID-19. At the level of the study: There were acute and convalescent COVID-19 samples, and they came from the United States, Italy and Spain.

Original processing notes: Cell counts per sample came from amplifying reference gene primers. Assay: immunoSEQ multiplex PCR; the TCRdb copy retains only in-frame clones and omits some. V, J and clone size are taken as reported in that table, and D and trimming were inferred from the DNA itself. The sample carries about 72,000 clones, roughly nine tenths recorded once. The sequence was obtained from a human donor in a cohort sampled during active COVID-19. Sequencing used peripheral blood. The J gene is TRBJ1-5, the V gene TRBV19, with D perhaps matching TRBD1 (5 bases). The CDR3 sequence is CASSPQDLSNQPQHF. The CDR3 region has the DNA TGTGCCAGTAGCCCACAGGACCTTAGCAATCAGCCCCAGCATTTT.